Sequencing of this T cell receptor (beta chain) was carried out in a study of Graves' ophthalmopathy and Graves' hyperthyroidism. Study results and caveats: Blood also contained most of the expanded thyroid clonotypes above 0.001 frequency.

This CDR3 region has 19 residues. V was shortened by 2 bases and J by 0 bases, with 22 bases between the two germline ends. The authors amplified TCR beta CDR3 regions from RNA transcripts. The library came from an HTBI-primed first-round RT-PCR and a second-round multiplex PCR. A single record per CDR3 protein comes from TCRdb applying MiXCR to the multiplex PCR reads. In the table there are 200,000 to 250,000 distinct CDR3 sequences, 45% to 55% of which are singletons. As regards this clonotype: Its antigen is unknown.

The TCR originated in an adult man with Graves' ophthalmopathy. This chain links TRBV12-3 or TRBV12-4 with TRBJ1-2, with D possibly TRBD1 on 6 matching bases. The sample taken for sequencing was peripheral blood. CDR3 bases: TGTGCCAGCAGTTTAAAGGGGGTCTCGCGGGCGTCGGCTAACTATGGCTACACCTTC. Translating it yields CASSLKGVSRASANYGYTF.